This T cell receptor beta chain is drawn from a study of T-cell reconstitution after alpha-beta-depleted transplantation in children. This CDR3 spans 16 amino acids. Trimming left V 5 bases short and J 2 bases short, with 18 bases between. Using unique molecular identifiers, the investigators prepared the TCRbeta library. TCRdb reprocessed the PCR reads with MiXCR, giving one entry per CDR3 protein. Of about 370,000 distinct CDR3 sequences in the sample, roughly 20% are singletons; the top ten hold 3.5% to 4%. This clonotype has just a few counts. V gene TRBV12-3 or TRBV12-4 combines with J gene TRBJ1-2; D is perhaps TRBD1 (5 bases). Sequencing used PBMCs from the stem cell graft donor, obtained from the stem cell graft. This TCR was recovered from a human donor who donated a stem cell graft to a child with acute myeloid leukemia. Written as DNA, the CDR3 is TGTGCCAGCAGTGGTCTTCGGGCGGGGACGAACTATGGCTACACCTTC. This codes for CASSGLRAGTNYGYTF.